This T cell receptor beta chain was sequenced during a study of OX40 agonist ivuxolimab in advanced cancers. Overall study findings and caveats: The 0.1-3.0 mg/kg partial responders had among the lowest clonal expansion.

Measured with immunoSEQ multiplex PCR; TCRdb has only the in-frame clones, and not every one. Of tens of thousands of clones in the sample, about 77% are singletons; the top ten hold over 1.5%. With regard to this clone: Its antigen is unknown.

The CDR3 length is 14 residues. CDR1 is WSHSY, CDR2 SAAADI, per germline. V lost 2 bases, J lost 3 bases, and 8 bases lay in between. The clonotype originates from an adult with an advanced solid tumor such as melanoma, head and neck, liver or kidney cancer. This material consisted of CD4+ or CD8+ T cells sorted from blood, taken in a trial of the OX40 agonist ivuxolimab. This chain links TRBV10-2 with TRBJ1-5; D remains unclear. CDR3 DNA sequence: TGCGCCAGCAGTGAGAATGGAATCAATCAGCCCCAGCATTTT. Protein sequence: CASSENGINQPQHF.